The 21 T cell receptor beta chains given below trace back to one sample, sequenced in a study of blood T cell repertoires in COVID-19. The data were produced by immunoSEQ multiplex PCR, yet TCRdb's version contains in-frame clones alone and is incomplete. The sample has under 300,000 clones; about four fifths are singletons. Sequencing was performed on peripheral blood. The source is a woman older than 75 with acute or convalescent COVID-19.

This clone is a singleton in its sample. The rearrangement links TRBV7-9 to TRBJ1-1, with 8 bases aligning to TRBD1. The CDR3 has 14 amino acids. The germline CDR1 and CDR2 sequences are SEHNR and FQNEAQ (reference sequence). Trimming cost V 3 bases and J 11 bases; bases outside gene matches: 11. The CDR3 sequence: CASSFEGQDVWAFF. The CDR3 nucleotides read TGTGCCAGCAGCTTTGAGGGACAGGACGTCTGGGCTTTCTTT.

V is TRBV5-1 and J is TRBJ2-3; TRBD1 is a possible D gene (5 bases). This CDR3 has 13 residues. Per the germline V gene, CDR1 is SGHRS and CDR2 is YFSETQ. Trimming pared 3 bases from V and 4 bases from J, leaving 9 bases between. CDR3 protein: CASSYQGPDTQYF. In DNA form, the CDR3 reads TGCGCCAGCAGCTACCAGGGTCCAGATACGCAGTATTTT.

J is TRBJ1-5 and V is TRBV19; tentatively, D is TRBD1 (6 bases). The V gene's germline CDR1 is LNHDA and CDR2 SQIVND (reference sequence). V was cut by 7 bases and J by 0 bases, with 19 bases left in between. The CDR3 runs 17 residues. DNA of the CDR3: TGTGCCAGTACGGCCAGGGGCTTTAGTTTTAGCAATCAGCCCCAGCATTTT. It is translated as CASTARGFSFSNQPQHF. The variable domain in full, with the rest retrieved from reference TRBV19 and TRBJ1-5, is DGGITQSPKYLFRKEGQNVTLSCEQNLNHDAMYWYRQDPGQGLRLIYYSQIVNDFQKGDIAEGYSVSREKKESFPLTVTSAQKNPTAFYLCASTARGFSFSNQPQHFGDGTRLSIL.

The chain joins TRBV2 to TRBJ2-7; weak D call: TRBD2 (6 bases). CDR3 length equals 13 residues. Germline V gene sequence: CDR1 SNHLY, CDR2 FYNNEI. The germline V and J ends were trimmed by 1 base and 6 bases, with 10 bases remaining between them. CDR3 amino acids: CASSEELAGEQYF. The DNA for the CDR3 is TGTGCCAGCAGTGAAGAACTAGCTGGCGAGCAGTACTTC.

Only one count was recorded for this clone. The chain is built from TRBV6-5 and TRBJ1-1; D may be TRBD1 (6 bases). Germline V gene lookup returns CDR1 MNHEY and CDR2 SVGAGI. V was clipped by 4 bases and J by 7 bases, with 16 bases between them. The CDR3 sequence is 14 residues long. Here the CDR3 DNA reads TGTGCCAGCAGTTCGCGGGGGGGGGCAAATGAAGCTTTCTTT. Protein product: CASSSRGGANEAFF.

V gene TRBV11-2 combines with J gene TRBJ2-5; TRBD1 matches 7 bases. V lost 5 bases, J lost 3 bases, and 6 bases stayed unmatched. The CDR3 runs 14 residues. The germline V gene has CDR1 SGHAT and CDR2 FQNNGV. Written as DNA, the CDR3 is TGTGCCAGCAGCCATGGGACAGATAAAGAGACCCAGTACTTC. It specifies CASSHGTDKETQYF.

CDR3 sequence: CASSLAANTGELFF. As DNA, the CDR3 is TGCGCCAGCAGCTTGGCCGCGAACACCGGGGAGCTGTTTTTT. The chain has TRBV5-1 and TRBJ2-2; no definite D call. This CDR3 comprises 14 residues. With 0 bases removed from V and 0 bases from J, the gap between germline ends came to 3 bases. The germline V gene encodes CDR1 SGHRS and CDR2 YFSETQ.

The chain employs TRBV6-5 and TRBJ1-2; 7 bases agree with TRBD1. The germline CDR1 and CDR2 sequences are MNHEY and SVGAGI. The V segment lost 5 bases and the J segment 4 bases; nucleotides outside the gene matches: 7. This CDR3 has 14 residues. The CDR3 protein is CASSRQGSPYGYTF. Written as DNA, the CDR3 is TGTGCCAGCAGTCGACAGGGTAGTCCCTATGGCTACACCTTC.

The rearrangement links TRBV28 to TRBJ1-5, with D perhaps TRBD1 (5 bases). Trimming pared 6 bases from V and 6 bases from J, leaving 12 bases between. The CDR3 covers 13 residues. Germline CDR1 reads MDHEN; CDR2 reads SYDVKM. CDR3 in DNA: TGTGCCAGCAGGTCGGGGGGATCTCAGCCCCAGCATTTT. As protein: CASRSGGSQPQHF.

This chain connects TRBV3-1 (or the pseudogene TRBV3-2) to TRBJ1-5; D unresolved. Trimming removed 0 bases at V and 7 bases at J, with 7 bases between. The germline V gene encodes CDR1 LGHDT and CDR2 YNNKEL (reference sequence). The CDR3 consists of 13 residues. The CDR3, as DNA: TGTGCCAGCAGCCAAGATCTAGGACAGCCCCAGCATTTT. This translates into CASSQDLGQPQHF.

The chain joins TRBV30 to TRBJ1-5, with D possibly being TRBD1 (5 bases). The CDR3 totals 12 residues. Trimming shortened V by 2 bases and J by 9 bases, and 11 bases separated the two germline ends. Germline V gives CDR1 GTSNPN, CDR2 SVGIG (reference sequence). This chain's CDR3 is CAWSLSGGPQHF. CDR3 sequence (DNA): TGTGCCTGGAGTCTCTCGGGGGGGCCCCAGCATTTT.

The genes are TRBV28 and TRBJ1-3, with TRBD1 matching over 7 bases. The CDR3 has 15 amino acids. Per germline, CDR1 MDHEN and CDR2 SYDVKM. V was clipped by 6 bases and J by 4 bases; unmatched bases: 9. In DNA form, the CDR3 reads TGTGCCAGCAGCCTATCCGGGACAGAAGGAAACACCATATATTTT. It is translated as CASSLSGTEGNTIYF. Combining the CDR3 with reference TRBV28 and TRBJ1-3 gives the whole variable domain DVKVTQSSRYLVKRTGEKVFLECVQDMDHENMFWYRQDPGLGLRLIYFSYDVKMKEKGDIPEGYSVSREKKERFSLILESASTNQTSMYLCASSLSGTEGNTIYFGEGSWLTVV.

The rearrangement links TRBV15 to TRBJ2-7, with 7 bases that match TRBD1. With V trimmed by 4 bases and J by 2 bases, 17 bases remained unmatched. From germline, CDR1 is LNHNV and CDR2 YYDKDF (reference sequence). The CDR3 runs to 18 residues. The CDR3 DNA follows: TGTGCCACCAGCAAGGGTCCCGGGACAGAAAACTATACCTACGAGCAGTACTTC. Its protein product is CATSKGPGTENYTYEQYF. Full variable domain (outside the CDR3, taken from reference TRBV15 and TRBJ2-7): DAMVIQNPRYQVTQFGKPVTLSCSQTLNHNVMYWYQQKSSQAPKLLFHYYDKDFNNEADTPDNFQSRRPNTSFCFLDIRSPGLGDTAMYLCATSKGPGTENYTYEQYFGPGTRLTVT.

This clone was detected a few times. The V call is TRBV27, the J call TRBJ2-7, with 8 bases that match TRBD1. The length of the CDR3 is 16 residues. V lost 5 bases to trimming and J lost 0 bases; unmatched junction nucleotides: 9. Per the germline V gene, CDR1 is MNHEY and CDR2 is SMNVEV (reference sequence). This chain's CDR3 is CASSTDRGGSSYEQYF. The CDR3 DNA reads TGTGCCAGCAGTACCGACAGGGGCGGAAGCTCCTACGAGCAGTACTTC.

This sequence joins TRBV29-1 and TRBJ1-1; 8 bases align to TRBD1. CDR3 size: 12 residues. Germline V CDR1 and CDR2: SQVTM, ANQGSEA. The V segment lost 7 bases and the J segment 5 bases; nucleotides outside the gene matches: 6. Written as DNA, the CDR3 is TGCAGCGCCGAACAGGGGGGGACTGAAGCTTTCTTT. It is translated as CSAEQGGTEAFF.

J is TRBJ2-3 and V is TRBV5-1; 8 bases match TRBD1. With V trimmed by 7 bases and J by 3 bases, 4 bases remained unmatched. The CDR3 consists of 13 residues. The germline V gene encodes CDR1 SGHRS and CDR2 YFSETQ. The CDR3 region is CASADRVTDTQYF. The CDR3 nucleotides read TGCGCCAGCGCGGACAGGGTTACAGATACGCAGTATTTT.

The chain couples TRBV18 to TRBJ1-6, with D maybe TRBD1 (6 bases). V was pared by 10 bases and J by 9 bases, with 19 bases between. The CDR3 is 14 residues long. Germline CDR1 is KGHSH and CDR2 is LQKENI. This CDR3 is CATTLEGGGSPLHF. CDR3 nucleotide sequence: TGTGCCACCACTTTGGAGGGGGGGGGTTCACCCCTCCACTTT.

This chain connects TRBV27 to TRBJ2-2, with TRBD2 identical over 14 bases. The germline gives CDR1 MNHEY, CDR2 SMNVEV (reference sequence). With V trimmed by 4 bases and J by 1 base, 17 bases remained unmatched. The CDR3 loop spans 22 amino acids. This CDR3 is CASSSLLGQRLAGGRNTGELFF. The DNA for the CDR3 is TGTGCCAGCAGTTCGCTCCTGGGACAGAGACTAGCGGGGGGGAGGAACACCGGGGAGCTGTTTTTT.

This clone turned up a few times. The chain employs TRBV15 and TRBJ1-5, with TRBD1 identical over 11 bases. Germline loops: CDR1 LNHNV, CDR2 YYDKDF (reference sequence). Losses at the gene ends were 2 bases for V and 5 bases for J; bases not matched to a gene: 5. This CDR3 has 16 residues. CDR3 sequence reads: CATSRLPDRGHQPQHF. Here the CDR3 DNA reads TGTGCCACCAGCAGACTCCCGGACAGGGGGCATCAGCCCCAGCATTTT. Full variable domain (missing parts from reference TRBV15 and TRBJ1-5): DAMVIQNPRYQVTQFGKPVTLSCSQTLNHNVMYWYQQKSSQAPKLLFHYYDKDFNNEADTPDNFQSRRPNTSFCFLDIRSPGLGDTAMYLCATSRLPDRGHQPQHFGDGTRLSIL.

CDR3 sequence: CASSPEVEGYGYTF. The CDR3 nucleotides are TGTGCCAGCAGCCCGGAGGTAGAAGGGTATGGCTACACCTTC. The J gene is TRBJ1-2, the V gene TRBV5-5; D is unresolved. The CDR3 has 14 residues. The germline CDR1 and CDR2 sequences are SGHKS and YYEKEE (reference sequence). With 4 bases removed from V and 5 bases from J, the gap between germline ends came to 15 bases.

This rearrangement joins TRBV19 to TRBJ2-3; D may be TRBD2 (5 bases). V lost 1 base and J lost 2, with 13 bases in between. Germline CDR1 is LNHDA and CDR2 is SQIVND (reference sequence). This CDR3 spans 16 amino acids. The CDR3 loop is CASSIANRGSTDTQYF. In DNA form, the CDR3 reads TGTGCCAGTAGTATAGCTAACCGGGGTTCCACAGATACGCAGTATTTT.